The source of this T cell receptor (beta chain) is a study of T-cell memory formation after mild COVID-19. Regarding the study as a whole: CD4+ contracting clones lay mainly in CM and EM, CD8+ ones in EMRA. The finding that pre-infection memory included some responding clones suggested that cross-reactive memory joined. Among clones contracting day 15 to 85, CD4/CD8 was balanced, whereas later expanders leaned CD4+.

This clonotype turned up a few times. As yet, its antigen is unknown. A 5'RACE reaction primed in the constant segment made cDNA libraries of TCR alpha and TCR beta, and these carried sample barcodes and UMIs. TCRdb recomputed calls from the 5' RACE reads with MiXCR, one row per CDR3 protein. The sample has about 430,000 distinct CDR3 sequences, more than 20% seen once. Germline V gives CDR1 GTSNPN, CDR2 SVGIG (reference sequence). V lost 5 bases, J lost 3 bases, and 6 bases stayed unmatched. This CDR3 has 13 residues. Sequenced sample: PBMCs or a T cell subset sorted from them (not recorded which). The source is an adult woman who had mild COVID-19 (a few samples of this study predate the infection). Cell type and time point are not known. The V and J genes are TRBV30 and TRBJ1-2; 7 nucleotides line up with TRBD1. The CDR3 sequence: CAWATGVDYGYTF. As DNA, the CDR3 is TGTGCCTGGGCTACAGGGGTAGACTATGGCTACACCTTC.